This T cell receptor (beta chain) was found in a study of cytomegalovirus exposure and HLA in healthy donors. The germline V gene has CDR1 LNHDA and CDR2 SQIVND (reference sequence). V shed 1 base and J 4 bases; nucleotides not matched to a gene: 5. The CDR3 loop spans 15 amino acids. With 60 Vbeta and 13 Jbeta primers, the PCR was carried out. Generated by immunoSEQ multiplex PCR, the TCRdb table keeps only in-frame clones and is missing some. The sample shows about 260,000 clones, about four fifths of them seen only once. Sample: PBMCs. The gene calls are TRBV19 and TRBJ2-5; 8 bases line up with TRBD2. The receptor comes from a middle-aged woman in good health and CMV-seropositive. The CDR3 DNA follows: TGTGCCAGTAGTATAGGTCTTCTAGCGGGAGAGACCCAGTACTTC. It encodes CASSIGLLAGETQYF. Combining the CDR3 with reference TRBV19 and TRBJ2-5 gives the whole variable domain DGGITQSPKYLFRKEGQNVTLSCEQNLNHDAMYWYRQDPGQGLRLIYYSQIVNDFQKGDIAEGYSVSREKKESFPLTVTSAQKNPTAFYLCASSIGLLAGETQYFGPGTRLLVL.